These T cell receptor beta chains were read from a single sample in a study of blood T cell repertoires in COVID-19. Using immunoSEQ multiplex PCR, the repertoire was profiled, and TCRdb retains in-frame clones only, with some absent. The sample holds about 150,000 clones; around 87% are singletons and the top ten take approximately 2.8%. The specimen sequenced was peripheral blood. The receptors were sampled from a woman aged 60-75 years with active COVID-19. The CDR3 runs from the conserved cysteine through the conserved F or W. Fields, in order: V gene, J gene, CDR3 protein.

v_gene: TRBV7-2
j_gene: TRBJ1-2
CDR3aa: CASSLERGALYGYTF

v_gene: TRBV28
j_gene: TRBJ1-6
CDR3aa: CASSLPPGTGLANSPLHF

v_gene: TRBV28
j_gene: TRBJ1-5
CDR3aa: CASSLSGGRFQPQHF

v_gene: TRBV7-2
j_gene: TRBJ2-6
CDR3aa: CASTPRGARSSGANVLTF

v_gene: TRBV7-2
j_gene: TRBJ2-5
CDR3aa: CASSLEDPRGAQYF

v_gene: TRBV6-1
j_gene: TRBJ2-1
CDR3aa: CASSDFAGVNSYNEQFF

v_gene: TRBV10-3
j_gene: TRBJ2-3
CDR3aa: CAISVGGLDPDTQYF

v_gene: TRBV28
j_gene: TRBJ2-1
CDR3aa: CASSLVVFRREQFF

v_gene: TRBV19
j_gene: TRBJ2-7
CDR3aa: CASSLRPGQRRTYEQYF

v_gene: TRBV19
j_gene: TRBJ1-5
CDR3aa: CAPRRGGDNSNQPQHF

v_gene: TRBV5-6
j_gene: TRBJ1-1
CDR3aa: CASSLVPQGVNTEAFF

v_gene: TRBV9
j_gene: TRBJ2-1
CDR3aa: CASNSGGTRLDEQFF

v_gene: TRBV6-5
j_gene: TRBJ2-5
CDR3aa: CASRLALARETQYF

v_gene: TRBV7-2
j_gene: TRBJ1-3
CDR3aa: CASSPERPFRSGNTIYF

v_gene: TRBV12-3/TRBV12-4
j_gene: TRBJ1-1
CDR3aa: CASRKSRDEAFF

v_gene: TRBV6-2/TRBV6-3
j_gene: TRBJ1-1
CDR3aa: CASSYSGGPRNTEAFF

v_gene: TRBV18
j_gene: TRBJ1-1
CDR3aa: CASSPRGTTMNTEAFF

v_gene: TRBV29-1
j_gene: TRBJ2-5
CDR3aa: CSVESPPRGRTYF

v_gene: TRBV6-2/TRBV6-3
j_gene: TRBJ1-5
CDR3aa: CASSYSRQGRQPQHF

v_gene: TRBV7-2
j_gene: TRBJ2-1
CDR3aa: CASSDSWRYNEQFF

v_gene: TRBV2
j_gene: TRBJ2-1
CDR3aa: CASREPGLAGGNEQFF

v_gene: TRBV24-1
j_gene: TRBJ1-1
CDR3aa: CATSDLFGARMNTEAFF

v_gene: TRBV3-1/TRBV3-2
j_gene: TRBJ2-7
CDR3aa: CASSPYPTSGTRAIEQYF

v_gene: TRBV7-9
j_gene: TRBJ2-1
CDR3aa: CASSLVGGRSYNEQFF

v_gene: TRBV7-3
j_gene: TRBJ2-2
CDR3aa: CASSSQGMAGELFF

v_gene: TRBV5-1
j_gene: TRBJ2-3
CDR3aa: CASSLEAGDTQYF

v_gene: TRBV5-1
j_gene: TRBJ2-7
CDR3aa: CASSLGSVSSYEQYF

v_gene: TRBV6-1
j_gene: TRBJ1-2
CDR3aa: CASSERTGNYGYTF

v_gene: TRBV11-2
j_gene: TRBJ2-7
CDR3aa: CASSLREGLAVYEQYF

v_gene: TRBV27
j_gene: TRBJ1-2
CDR3aa: CASSFGDRLNYGYTF

v_gene: TRBV7-2
j_gene: TRBJ1-1
CDR3aa: CASSLTISVNTEAFF

v_gene: TRBV15
j_gene: TRBJ2-5
CDR3aa: CATSPGLETQYF

v_gene: TRBV28
j_gene: TRBJ2-1
CDR3aa: CASSFAGTGINEQFF

v_gene: TRBV7-2
j_gene: TRBJ1-4
CDR3aa: CASSLIGTGKNEKLFF

v_gene: TRBV5-4
j_gene: TRBJ1-4
CDR3aa: CASSVTGSTNEKLFF

v_gene: TRBV19
j_gene: TRBJ1-4
CDR3aa: CASSTNRDPNEKLFF

v_gene: TRBV7-9
j_gene: TRBJ2-7
CDR3aa: CASSKTTLEQYF

v_gene: TRBV19
j_gene: TRBJ1-2
CDR3aa: CASSLRTGQRYGYTF

v_gene: TRBV30
j_gene: TRBJ1-6
CDR3aa: CAWSVPRDSSYNSPLHF

v_gene: TRBV11-2
j_gene: TRBJ2-4
CDR3aa: CASSFPAGGKTGWNIQYF

v_gene: TRBV6-5
j_gene: TRBJ2-7
CDR3aa: CASNRLAGGPEQYF

v_gene: TRBV27
j_gene: TRBJ1-1
CDR3aa: CASSPGTETEAFF

v_gene: TRBV11-3
j_gene: TRBJ2-5
CDR3aa: CASSLYGETQYF

v_gene: TRBV7-3
j_gene: TRBJ2-1
CDR3aa: CASSLGGPGGYNEQFF

v_gene: TRBV6-5
j_gene: TRBJ2-5
CDR3aa: CASSWDRGVRTQYF

v_gene: TRBV18
j_gene: TRBJ1-5
CDR3aa: CASSPTQGSYSNQPQHF

v_gene: TRBV28
j_gene: TRBJ2-7
CDR3aa: CASSSVAEVNEQYF

v_gene: TRBV2
j_gene: TRBJ1-6
CDR3aa: CASRDSGGRSPLHF

v_gene: TRBV6-2/TRBV6-3
j_gene: TRBJ1-5
CDR3aa: CASSQDIQPQHF

v_gene: TRBV11-2
j_gene: TRBJ1-6
CDR3aa: CASSLVRETSPLHF

v_gene: TRBV15
j_gene: TRBJ1-5
CDR3aa: CATSREGHQPQHF

v_gene: TRBV7-2
j_gene: TRBJ2-2
CDR3aa: CASRISGAHLNTGELFF

v_gene: TRBV11-2
j_gene: TRBJ2-7
CDR3aa: CASSRRLAESYEQYF

v_gene: TRBV29-1
j_gene: TRBJ2-7
CDR3aa: CSVEGGGSSYEQYF